This T cell receptor beta chain was found in a study of T cells in Graves' hyperthyroidism and ophthalmopathy. The V and J ends lost 0 bases and 8 bases respectively, with 9 bases between them. CDR3 length: 13 residues. This clonotype was detected ten times or more. Uncontrolled infection, other autoimmune disease, pregnancy and lactation each barred patients from inclusion. There were TCR beta CDR3 regions amplified from RNA transcripts. TCR CDR3 regions were first amplified by RT-PCR with HTBI primers. One entry per CDR3 protein results from TCRdb running MiXCR on the multiplex PCR reads. The sample lists approximately 690,000 distinct CDR3 sequences, around 20% occurring once.

The chain is built from TRBV12-3 or TRBV12-4 and TRBJ2-3, with D uncertain. The sequence came from a man in his thirties or forties with Graves' ophthalmopathy. Sample: blood. The CDR3 here is CASSLAAPGTQYF. The DNA of the CDR3 is TGTGCCAGCAGTTTAGCGGCCCCGGGTACGCAGTATTTT.